The 24 T cell receptor beta chains reported below all come from one sample, sequenced in a study of blood T cell repertoires in COVID-19. This table comes from immunoSEQ multiplex PCR, and its TCRdb copy is limited to in-frame clones, with some not included. Of 110,000 or so clones listed, 85% were seen once; the top ten hold roughly 4.5%. What was sequenced was peripheral blood. The receptors were sampled from a man over 45 with acute or convalescent COVID-19.

The rearrangement uses TRBV5-1 and TRBJ1-2; TRBD1 is a possible D gene (6 bases). CDR1 is SGHRS and CDR2 is YFSETQ in the germline V gene. The ends were cut back, 3 bases at V and 8 bases at J, with 14 bases in the middle. This CDR3 comprises 13 residues. CDR3 sequence reads: CASSSTGNTGYTF. The CDR3 bases are TGCGCCAGCAGCTCAACAGGGAATACGGGCTACACCTTC.

This chain links TRBV12-5 with TRBJ1-5, with D possibly being TRBD1 (6 bases). V lost 7 bases, J lost 6 bases, and 16 bases lay in between. Germline loops: CDR1 LGHNT, CDR2 FRNRAP. The CDR3 has 14 residues. Written as DNA, the CDR3 is TGTGCTAGTGCCTTAGCAGGGGCTGGTCAGCCCCAGCATTTT. Its translation: CASALAGAGQPQHF.

The CDR3 bases are TGTGCCAGCAGCTCAGCGGGGGGATTTACAGATACGCAGTATTTT. This codes for CASSSAGGFTDTQYF. The V and J genes are TRBV21-1 and TRBJ2-3; the table's D gene call, TRBD2, was not cross checked with the DNA. TRBV21-1 is labeled a pseudogene. The CDR3 loop spans 15 amino acids.

The gene calls are TRBV3-1 (or the pseudogene TRBV3-2) and TRBJ1-6; D is undetermined. V was trimmed by 1 base and J by 2 bases, leaving 12 bases between them. The CDR3 has 17 amino acids. Looked up from germline, CDR1 is LGHDT and CDR2 is YNNKEL (reference sequence). DNA of the CDR3: TGTGCCAGCAGCCAAGTTTTTGCGAGCCCCTATAATTCACCCCTCCACTTT. It translates to CASSQVFASPYNSPLHF.

A single count supports this clone. The rearrangement joins TRBV3-1 (or the pseudogene TRBV3-2) to TRBJ2-7; possibly TRBD2 for D (6 bases). Germline assignment: CDR1 LGHDT and CDR2 YNNKEL (reference sequence). The V end lost 1 base, the J end lost 0 bases, and 7 bases lay between the germline ends. The CDR3 is made up of 14 amino acids. The CDR3 is CASSQAGSSYEQYF. The DNA for the CDR3 is TGTGCCAGCAGCCAAGCCGGGAGCTCCTACGAGCAGTACTTC.

The rearrangement links TRBV10-3 to TRBJ2-3; possibly TRBD2 for D (5 bases). Germline CDR1 ENHRY, CDR2 SYGVKD. This CDR3 is built from 17 residues. Trimming took off 0 bases at V and 3 bases at J, with 16 bases between the two ends. The CDR3 is CAISESNPAELTDTQYF. The CDR3 DNA reads as TGTGCCATCAGTGAGTCGAATCCAGCGGAGCTAACAGATACGCAGTATTTT.

The rearrangement links TRBV2 to TRBJ2-7; perhaps TRBD1 as D (6 bases). V gave up 5 bases and J gave up 4 bases, with 15 bases separating them. Germline V gives CDR1 SNHLY, CDR2 FYNNEI. This CDR3 region has 14 residues. Written as DNA, the CDR3 is TGTGCCAGCAGTAATTCGAACAGGGCGTACGAGCAGTACTTC. Protein product: CASSNSNRAYEQYF.

The sample holds one count of this clone. V and J are TRBV7-3 and TRBJ2-3; 9 bases agree with TRBD1. Germline assignment: CDR1 SGHTA and CDR2 FQGTGA. This CDR3 is built from 15 residues. After removal of 3 bases from V and 4 bases from J, the junction contained 5 bases not matched to a gene. The DNA of the CDR3 is TGTGCCAGCAGCTTCGGGACAGGGCGGTCAGATACGCAGTATTTT. Amino acids: CASSFGTGRSDTQYF.

The chain couples TRBV5-6 to TRBJ2-1, with D perhaps TRBD1 (6 bases). This CDR3 contains 13 residues. Germline V gene data show CDR1 as SGHDT and CDR2 as YYEEEE. The V end was cut by 7 bases, the J end by 5 bases, with 13 bases between. CDR3 sequence reads: CASAPDRNNEQFF. The CDR3 nucleotides are TGTGCCAGCGCCCCGGACAGAAACAATGAGCAGTTCTTC.

This rearrangement joins TRBV24-1 to TRBJ1-2, with D possibly matching TRBD1 (5 bases). CDR1 KGHDR and CDR2 SFDVKD come from the germline V gene. V was pared by 4 bases and J by 7 bases, with 15 bases between. CDR3 length: 14 amino acids. The DNA for the CDR3 is TGTGCCACCAGTGACGGGCAGGGAAGGTCTGGCTACACCTTC. This gives the protein CATSDGQGRSGYTF.

This sequence joins TRBV7-9 and TRBJ1-5, with 7 bases identical to TRBD1. This CDR3 spans 14 amino acids. With V trimmed by 5 bases and J by 1 base, 2 bases remained unmatched. Germline V gene lookup returns CDR1 SEHNR and CDR2 FQNEAQ (reference sequence). CDR3 loop: CASSAGQSNQPQHF. The CDR3 DNA sequence: TGTGCCAGCAGCGCGGGACAGAGCAATCAGCCCCAGCATTTT.

V gene TRBV14 combines with J gene TRBJ2-1; possibly TRBD1 for D (6 bases). Germline values: CDR1 SGHDN, CDR2 FVKESK. The CDR3 contains 14 residues. V lost 0 bases and J 10 bases, leaving 13 bases between the germline ends. CDR3 residues: CASSQDVWGREQFF. The CDR3 DNA reads as TGTGCCAGCAGCCAAGATGTATGGGGGCGAGAGCAGTTCTTC.

V and J are TRBV11-3 and TRBJ2-7; 13 bases align to TRBD2. CDR3 length: 17 residues. V gave up 5 bases and J gave up 3 bases; unmatched junction bases: 10. CDR1 is SGHNT and CDR2 is YENEEA in the germline V gene. The chain's CDR3 is CASSGGLAGLLNYEQYF. The CDR3 nucleotides are TGTGCCAGCAGCGGGGGACTAGCGGGACTTCTTAACTACGAGCAGTACTTC.

The J gene is TRBJ2-7, the V gene TRBV19; 7 bases are shared with TRBD1. CDR1 is LNHDA and CDR2 is SQIVND in the germline V gene (reference sequence). CDR3 length equals 14 residues. V gave up 5 bases and J gave up 5 bases; unmatched junction bases: 9. Written as DNA, the CDR3 is TGTGCCAGTAGTCGTCAGGGGGAAGGGAACGAGCAGTACTTC. Residues: CASSRQGEGNEQYF.

The chain combines TRBV30 with TRBJ1-1; D gene ambiguous. V was trimmed by 2 bases and J by 2 bases, leaving 6 bases between them. CDR1 GTSNPN and CDR2 SVGIG come from the germline V gene (reference sequence). The CDR3 extends over 12 amino acids. The CDR3 here is CAWSRLNTEAFF. The CDR3 coding sequence is TGTGCCTGGAGTAGACTTAACACTGAAGCTTTCTTT.

The chain recombines TRBV11-2 with TRBJ2-5; a weak D match, TRBD2 (5 bases). The germline V and J ends were trimmed by 3 bases and 3 bases, with 11 bases remaining between them. Germline V gene data show CDR1 as SGHAT and CDR2 as FQNNGV. This CDR3 has 14 amino acids. CDR3 in amino acids: CASSFQWGEETQYF. DNA for the CDR3: TGTGCCAGCAGCTTTCAGTGGGGAGAAGAGACCCAGTACTTC.

The chain recombines TRBV15 with TRBJ1-4; D perhaps matches TRBD1 (5 bases). The CDR3 extends over 16 amino acids. V was shortened by 0 bases and J by 8 bases, with 16 bases between the two germline ends. Per the germline V gene, CDR1 is LNHNV and CDR2 is YYDKDF (reference sequence). The CDR3 DNA sequence: TGTGCCACCAGCAGAGAATTTGCAGGGTACGAGGAAAAACTGTTTTTT. Its translation: CATSREFAGYEEKLFF.

This clone was found once. This chain links TRBV5-1 with TRBJ2-2; 16 nucleotides align to TRBD2. This CDR3 has 16 amino acids. The V and J ends lost 6 bases and 6 bases, in that order; junction bases with no gene match: 5. Germline V CDR1 and CDR2: SGHRS, YFSETQ. The CDR3: CASTTGTSGRAGELFF. The CDR3, as DNA: TGCGCCAGCACAACAGGGACTAGCGGGAGGGCCGGGGAGCTGTTTTTT.

The rearrangement links TRBV9 to TRBJ2-7; D is perhaps TRBD2 (6 bases). Germline loops: CDR1 SGDLS, CDR2 YYNGEE. The CDR3 is made up of 14 amino acids. The V end was cut by 0 bases, the J end by 3 bases, with 10 bases between. In nucleotides, the CDR3 is TGTGCCAGCAGCGTAGGGCAGGGAGGCTACGAGCAGTACTTC. This translates into CASSVGQGGYEQYF. The whole variable domain, filled in from reference TRBV9 and TRBJ2-7, reads DSGVTQTPKHLITATGQRVTLRCSPRSGDLSVYWYQQSLDQGLQFLIQYYNGEERAKGNILERFSAQQFPDLHSELNLSSLELGDSALYFCASSVGQGGYEQYFGPGTRLTVT.

The chain is built from TRBV15 and TRBJ2-1, with 11 positions matching TRBD1. J was trimmed by 4 bases and V by 5 bases; bases with no gene match: 7. The CDR3 spans 16 residues. Germline CDR1 LNHNV, CDR2 YYDKDF (reference sequence). The CDR3 DNA reads TGTGCCACCAGCGACCGGACAGGGGGCTCTTACAATGAGCAGTTCTTC. Its protein product is CATSDRTGGSYNEQFF.

The chain combines TRBV10-2 with TRBJ2-7; TRBD2 might be the D (5 bases). This CDR3 has 15 residues. With 2 bases removed from V and 2 bases from J, the gap between germline ends came to 13 bases. Germline values: CDR1 WSHSY, CDR2 SAAADI. CDR3 amino acids: CASSERVGVPYEQYF. DNA for the CDR3: TGCGCCAGCAGTGAGAGGGTCGGGGTCCCCTACGAGCAGTACTTC.

The gene calls are TRBV6-6 and TRBJ1-5; 9 bases fit TRBD1. There are 14 residues in the CDR3. Germline CDR1 is MNHNY and CDR2 is SVGAGI (reference sequence). Unmatched junction bases numbered 7, after V lost 6 bases and J lost 7 bases. The CDR3 loop reads CASRSGQGKQPQHF. CDR3 DNA: TGTGCCAGCAGATCCGGACAGGGGAAACAGCCCCAGCATTTT.

This clone came up once. The V call is TRBV19, the J call TRBJ1-1; D is possibly TRBD1 (6 bases). This CDR3 has 18 residues. Germline V gene data show CDR1 as LNHDA and CDR2 as SQIVND (reference sequence). Trimming removed 0 bases at V and 0 bases at J, with 17 bases between. CDR3 in DNA: TGTGCCAGTAGTATAGACTGGGACAAGGGCGTTATGAACACTGAAGCTTTCTTT. Residues: CASSIDWDKGVMNTEAFF.

This clone was detected only once. The V call is TRBV19, the J call TRBJ2-5, with D tentatively TRBD2 (5 bases). Germline CDR1 and CDR2: LNHDA and SQIVND (reference sequence). V shed 3 bases and J shed 2 bases, with 16 bases lying between them. This CDR3 spans 16 amino acids. The CDR3 region has the DNA TGTGCCAGTAGTATTAGAGGGCCCGCTGGTCAAGAGACCCAGTACTTC. It is translated as CASSIRGPAGQETQYF. Full variable domain (outside the CDR3, taken from reference TRBV19 and TRBJ2-5): DGGITQSPKYLFRKEGQNVTLSCEQNLNHDAMYWYRQDPGQGLRLIYYSQIVNDFQKGDIAEGYSVSREKKESFPLTVTSAQKNPTAFYLCASSIRGPAGQETQYFGPGTRLLVL.